The entry that follows covers one T cell receptor beta chain sequence. Its matching antigen is unknown. Deletions cut 10 bases from V and 0 bases from J, with 6 bases between. CDR3 length: 12 amino acids. In germline, CDR1 is SEHNR, CDR2 FQNEAQ (reference sequence). This record comes from a study of T cells in Graves' hyperthyroidism and ophthalmopathy. Findings of the study overall: A model of 13 V-J pairs discriminated ophthalmopathy from stable hyperthyroidism.

RNA transcripts yielded amplified TCR beta CDR3 regions. An initial round of RT-PCR targeting the TCR CDR3 relied on the HTBI primer set. Each CDR3 protein is one row after TCRdb ran MiXCR on the multiplex PCR reads. The sample carries around 200,000 distinct CDR3 sequences, around 15% recorded once. This TCR derives from a woman between 50 and 59 years old with Graves' hyperthyroidism. The sample taken for sequencing was blood. The rearrangement uses TRBV7-9 and TRBJ2-2; D is possibly TRBD1 (5 bases). CDR3 sequence (DNA): TGTGCCACAGGGACGAACACCGGGGAGCTGTTTTTT. It translates to CATGTNTGELFF.